The clone carrying this TCR beta chain has only a few counts. What it binds is unknown. The data were obtained in a study of T cells after yellow fever vaccination. TCRdb re-called the 5' RACE reads with MiXCR, one entry per CDR3 protein. The table lists roughly 79,000 distinct CDR3 sequences, about 7.2% of them singletons. The CDR3 extends over 13 amino acids. Germline V lookup: CDR1 SGDLS, CDR2 YYNGEE. Trimming stripped 3 bases from V and 10 bases from J, with 11 bases between. Study-level points and caveats: Weaker, the secondary response had a peak occurring faster, on day 5 versus 15.

The sequenced sample was CD8+ T cells sorted from PBMCs, obtained 9 to 10 days after the first yellow fever vaccination. The chain is built from TRBV9 and TRBJ1-6; no clear D. This receptor was obtained from a man aged 18 to 29 who received the YFV17D yellow fever vaccine. The CDR3 coding sequence is TGTGCCAGCAGCGACAGAACGGGGTCACCCCTCCACTTT. Translated, it gives CASSDRTGSPLHF.